This T cell receptor beta chain came from a study of blood T cells in healthy people across ages. General study findings and limits: Observed TCR beta diversity per million T cells went down as age went up. This fall followed a roughly linear course with age.

Deletions cut 8 bases from V and 1 base from J, with 8 bases between. Germline assignment: CDR1 MNHEY and CDR2 SVGEGT. The CDR3 extends over 12 amino acids. Combining a sample-barcoded 5' primer with a J-beta primer mix, a second PCR ran for roughly 7 to 12 cycles. TCRdb independently ran MiXCR on the 5' RACE reads; one entry per CDR3 protein. The sample yields approximately 1,000,000 distinct CDR3 sequences, 45% seen once. This clonotype was observed a single time. Its antigen is still unknown. This may be a read error: a much more frequent sequence differs by one nucleotide. Source material: blood. The gene calls are TRBV6-2 or TRBV6-3 and TRBJ1-1; D perhaps matches TRBD1 (5 bases). This sequence was found in a woman aged 55-69 years in good health. In nucleotides, the CDR3 is TGTGCCAGCGGGACGGGGAACACTGAAGCTTTCTTT. Translated: CASGTGNTEAFF.